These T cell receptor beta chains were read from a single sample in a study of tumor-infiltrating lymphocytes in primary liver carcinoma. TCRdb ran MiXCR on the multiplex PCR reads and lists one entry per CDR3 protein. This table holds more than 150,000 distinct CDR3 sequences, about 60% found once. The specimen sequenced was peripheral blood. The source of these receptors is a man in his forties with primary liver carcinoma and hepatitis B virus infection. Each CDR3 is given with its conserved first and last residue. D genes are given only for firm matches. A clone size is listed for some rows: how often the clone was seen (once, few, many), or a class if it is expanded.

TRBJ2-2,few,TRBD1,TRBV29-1,TGCAGCGTTGATGTAGGGGGCGCCGGGACCGGGGAGCTGTTTTTT,CSVDVGGAGTGELFF
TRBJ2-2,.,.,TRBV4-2,TGTGCCAGCAGCGCTAGTGGATCCGGGGAGCTGTTTTTT,CASSASGSGELFF
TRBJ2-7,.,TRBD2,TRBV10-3,TGTGCCACGCAGCGGGACGGGAGCTCCTACGAGCATTACTTC,CATQRDGSSYEHYF
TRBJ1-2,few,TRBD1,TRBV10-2,TGCGCCAGCAACGGACAGGGCGAGATCTATGGCTACACCTTC,CASNGQGEIYGYTF
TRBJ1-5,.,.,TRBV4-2,TGTGCCAGCAGCGGGAGACAGGTTGATCAGCCCCAGCATTTT,CASSGRQVDQPQHF
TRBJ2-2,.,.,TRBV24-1,TGTGCCACCCAGACTTTATCGGACACCGGGGAGCTGTTTTTT,CATQTLSDTGELFF
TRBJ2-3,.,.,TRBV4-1,TGCGCCAGCAGCCGAACGCAGCGTACAGATACGCAGTATTTT,CASSRTQRTDTQYF
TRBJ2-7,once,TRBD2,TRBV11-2,TGTGCCAGCAGTCCTTCGACTAGCGCCTACGAGCAGTACTTC,CASSPSTSAYEQYF
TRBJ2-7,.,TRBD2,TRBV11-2,TGTGCCAGCAGCTTAGGTCTATCGGGAGGCTACGAGCGGTACTTC,CASSLGLSGGYERYF
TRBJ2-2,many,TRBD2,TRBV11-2,TGTGCCAGCAGCACCTGGACTAGCGGCACCGGGGAGCTGTTTTTT,CASSTWTSGTGELFF